This T cell receptor (beta chain) was identified in a study of T-cell memory formation after mild COVID-19 (dated by TCRdb to about 2021). In the study overall: Most TCR sequence clusters were specific to one of the two donors. The cohort comprised two young, previously healthy adult volunteers, one female and one male. T-cell clones expanding and contracting after mild COVID-19 in a couple of donors were tracked by longitudinal TCRalpha and TCRbeta repertoire sequencing. Study-level results and caveats: Whether the second-wave clones peaking on day 37 were SARS-CoV-2 specific was not confirmed. Contracting CD4+ clones were found mainly in CM and EM memory subsets, while CD8+ clones were enriched in EMRA. Some responding clones were found in pre-infection memory, which suggests that pre-existing cross-reactive memory T cells took part in the SARS-CoV-2 response. The study covered only a couple of mild cases, and larger cohorts including severe cases with pre-infection samples were considered necessary. From day 15 to 85, contracting clones showed balanced CD4/CD8 phenotypes, whereas a second wave of clones that expanded from day 15 to 37 leaned towards CD4+.

Ficoll-Paque density gradient centrifugation was the method used to isolate PBMCs. The cysteine opens and the phenylalanine closes a CDR3 of 13 amino acids. The only DNA kept is the CDR3, 39 bases in frame from the first base. CDR1 and CDR2 (SGHVS, FNYEAQ) derive from the germline V gene. V ends up 5 bases short and J 8 bases short, with an unmatched junction base count of 3. The sample was run on an Illumina NovaSeq 6000. TCRalpha and TCRbeta cDNA libraries were constructed by 5'RACE with constant-segment primers, with sample barcodes and unique molecular identifiers being introduced. Trizol reagent was used to extract RNA from every sample. The libraries were amplified in two PCR steps, and the second step added a second sample barcode and Illumina TruSeq adapters. The libraries were sequenced on an Illumina NovaSeq using 2 x 150 bp paired-end reads. Processing in the source paper ran as follows. Demultiplexing of reads and collapsing into UMI-guided consensus sequences were performed with migec v1.2.7. With mixcr v2.1.11, UMI consensuses were aligned to TRA and TRB V and J templates and assembled into clonotypes. Expanded or contracted clonotypes were those called significant by both edgeR and NoisET, with noise models trained on biological replicates. edgeR calls used a false discovery rate-adjusted p below 0.01 and a log2 fold-change threshold of 1. As an exploratory analysis of dynamics, PCA with hierarchical clustering was applied to max-normalized trajectories of the 1000 most abundant clonotypes. Separately sequenced CD4+ and CD8+ repertoires were used to assign a CD4 or CD8 phenotype to each responding clone. Using fastp trimming at Q25 and MiXCR clonotype assembly, TCRdb reanalyzed the public sequencing data and kept in-frame beta chains. Rows with one shared CDR3 protein collapse into an entry with the most common genes and DNA. TCRdb, not the authors, supplied the V and J calls. Across this sample there are fewer than 350,000 distinct CDR3 sequences, with roughly an eighth seen only once. The ten largest clones take up over 20% of the sample.

As regards this clonotype: It lacks a known antigen. The record has no base qualities; no much larger clone is one base away.

Input material: PBMCs or a T cell subset sorted from them (not recorded which). This clonotype was obtained from a man younger than 35 who had mild COVID-19 (a few samples of this study predate the infection). The sample titles of this study are shuffled in the database, so cell type and time point are left out; the donor was told from shared clones. The chain is encoded by TRBV7-6 joined to TRBJ1-2; TRBD1 lines up with 12 middle nucleotides. The CDR3 region: CASSTGQGAGYTF. In nucleotide form, the sequence is TGTGCCAGCAGCACGGGACAGGGGGCGGGCTACACCTTC.